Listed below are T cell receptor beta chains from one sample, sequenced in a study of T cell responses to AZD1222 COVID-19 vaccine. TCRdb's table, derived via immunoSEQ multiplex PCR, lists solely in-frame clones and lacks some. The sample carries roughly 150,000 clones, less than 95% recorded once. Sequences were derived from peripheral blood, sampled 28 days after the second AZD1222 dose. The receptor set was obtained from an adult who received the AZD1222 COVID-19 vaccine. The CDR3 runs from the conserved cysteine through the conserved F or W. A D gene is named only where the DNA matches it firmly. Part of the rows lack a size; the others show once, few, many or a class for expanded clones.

cdr3_aa: CASSSRQGSYEQYF
cdr3_nt: TGTGCCAGCAGCAGCCGACAGGGTTCCTACGAGCAGTACTTC
d_call: TRBD1
clone_size: .
v_call: TRBV14
j_call: TRBJ2-7

cdr3_aa: CASSQVPGHFVYGYTF
cdr3_nt: TGTGCCAGCAGCCAAGTTCCGGGGCACTTCGTCTATGGCTACACCTTC
d_call: .
clone_size: .
v_call: TRBV3-1/TRBV3-2
j_call: TRBJ1-2

cdr3_aa: CASSLLSGVSEQYF
cdr3_nt: TGTGCCAGCAGTTTATTGAGTGGCGTTTCCGAGCAGTACTTC
d_call: .
clone_size: .
v_call: TRBV28
j_call: TRBJ2-7

cdr3_aa: CASSAWGQGSPGNTIYF
cdr3_nt: TGTGCCAGCAGTGCGTGGGGACAGGGAAGCCCTGGAAACACCATATATTTT
d_call: TRBD1
clone_size: .
v_call: TRBV6-1
j_call: TRBJ1-3

cdr3_aa: CASSPQGDNEQFF
cdr3_nt: TGCGCCAGCAGCCCTCAGGGGGACAATGAGCAGTTCTTC
d_call: TRBD1
clone_size: .
v_call: TRBV5-1
j_call: TRBJ2-1

cdr3_aa: CASSSSGGKGEQYF
cdr3_nt: TGTGCCAGCAGCTCTTCAGGGGGTAAGGGGGAGCAGTACTTC
d_call: TRBD1
clone_size: once
v_call: TRBV5-6
j_call: TRBJ2-7

cdr3_aa: CASSSLYRGRGNTIYF
cdr3_nt: TGTGCCAGCAGTTCACTATACCGGGGCCGAGGAAACACCATATATTTT
d_call: .
clone_size: .
v_call: TRBV27
j_call: TRBJ1-3

cdr3_aa: CASSPRRQEGNEKLFF
cdr3_nt: TGTGCCAGCAGCCCGAGGCGACAGGAAGGGAATGAAAAACTGTTTTTT
d_call: .
clone_size: once
v_call: TRBV7-2
j_call: TRBJ1-4

cdr3_aa: CASSNRGELDYTF
cdr3_nt: TGTGCCAGCAGCAACAGGGGAGAACTGGACTACACCTTC
d_call: TRBD1
clone_size: .
v_call: TRBV7-9
j_call: TRBJ1-2

cdr3_aa: CASSIRLGGGQPQHF
cdr3_nt: TGTGCCAGTAGTATAAGACTAGGGGGCGGTCAGCCCCAGCATTTT
d_call: TRBD1
clone_size: .
v_call: TRBV19
j_call: TRBJ1-5

cdr3_aa: CASSLGLGGGHNQQFF
cdr3_nt: TGTGCCAGCAGCTTAGGGTTGGGAGGGGGCCACAATCAGCAGTTCTTC
d_call: .
clone_size: .
v_call: TRBV7-9
j_call: TRBJ2-1

cdr3_aa: CASSQDPERYYSNQPQHF
cdr3_nt: TGCGCCAGCAGCCAAGATCCAGAAAGGTATTATAGCAATCAGCCCCAGCATTTT
d_call: .
clone_size: .
v_call: TRBV4-1
j_call: TRBJ1-5

cdr3_aa: CASSYLTDYGYTF
cdr3_nt: TGTGCCAGCAGTTACTTAACTGACTATGGCTACACCTTC
d_call: .
clone_size: .
v_call: TRBV6-6
j_call: TRBJ1-2

cdr3_aa: CASSEVGGKTEAFF
cdr3_nt: TGTGCCAGCAGTGAGGTGGGCGGGAAGACTGAAGCTTTCTTT
d_call: .
clone_size: once
v_call: TRBV6-4
j_call: TRBJ1-1

cdr3_aa: CATSDGGPYNEQFF
cdr3_nt: TGTGCCACCAGTGATGGGGGCCCCTACAATGAGCAGTTCTTC
d_call: .
clone_size: .
v_call: TRBV24-1
j_call: TRBJ2-1

cdr3_aa: CASSPPGQPGNEQFF
cdr3_nt: TGTGCCAGCTCACCACCGGGACAACCAGGGAATGAGCAGTTCTTC
d_call: .
clone_size: .
v_call: TRBV18
j_call: TRBJ2-1

cdr3_aa: CASSIASAGVYGYTF
cdr3_nt: TGTGCCAGTAGTATAGCATCGGCTGGAGTCTATGGCTACACCTTC
d_call: .
clone_size: .
v_call: TRBV19
j_call: TRBJ1-2

cdr3_aa: CASSLRQTGAFLEKLFF
cdr3_nt: TGTGCCAGCAGTTTACGCCAAACAGGGGCCTTTTTGGAAAAACTGTTTTTT
d_call: TRBD1
clone_size: .
v_call: TRBV27
j_call: TRBJ1-4

cdr3_aa: CASGTSGGARWTDTQYF
cdr3_nt: TGTGCCAGCGGGACTAGCGGGGGGGCTCGTTGGACAGATACGCAGTATTTT
d_call: TRBD2
clone_size: .
v_call: TRBV28
j_call: TRBJ2-3

cdr3_aa: CASNRQGNTEAFF
cdr3_nt: TGCGCCAGCAATAGACAGGGGAACACTGAAGCTTTCTTT
d_call: TRBD1
clone_size: once
v_call: TRBV10-2
j_call: TRBJ1-1

cdr3_aa: CASSLDEGAGYGYTF
cdr3_nt: TGTGCCAGCAGTTTGGATGAAGGGGCGGGCTATGGCTACACCTTC
d_call: .
clone_size: .
v_call: TRBV28
j_call: TRBJ1-2

cdr3_aa: CASTLAGGIRETQYF
cdr3_nt: TGTGCCAGCACCCTAGCGGGAGGTATTCGGGAGACCCAGTACTTC
d_call: TRBD2
clone_size: .
v_call: TRBV11-1
j_call: TRBJ2-5

cdr3_aa: CASSYPTGYNSPLHF
cdr3_nt: TGTGCCAGCAGTTACCCGACAGGGTATAATTCACCCCTCCACTTT
d_call: TRBD1
clone_size: .
v_call: TRBV6-6
j_call: TRBJ1-6

cdr3_aa: CASSWGTGPNEKLFF
cdr3_nt: TGCGCCAGCAGCTGGGGGACAGGGCCAAATGAAAAACTGTTTTTT
d_call: TRBD1
clone_size: .
v_call: TRBV5-1
j_call: TRBJ1-4

cdr3_aa: CASSSNRLTGGQETQYF
cdr3_nt: TGTGCCAGCAGCTCTAATCGCCTGACGGGTGGGCAAGAGACCCAGTACTTC
d_call: .
clone_size: .
v_call: TRBV7-2
j_call: TRBJ2-5

cdr3_aa: CASSPTAPGGNTGELFF
cdr3_nt: TGTGCCAGCTCACCGACAGCACCGGGGGGAAACACCGGGGAGCTGTTTTTT
d_call: TRBD2
clone_size: few
v_call: TRBV18
j_call: TRBJ2-2

cdr3_aa: CASSRDRDTRNEQFF
cdr3_nt: TGTGCCAGCAGCCGAGACCGGGACACCAGGAATGAGCAGTTCTTC
d_call: .
clone_size: .
v_call: TRBV5-8
j_call: TRBJ2-1

cdr3_aa: CASSTQRQGGAF
cdr3_nt: TGTGCCAGCAGTACACAGCGACAGGGGGGCGCCTTC
d_call: TRBD1
clone_size: .
v_call: TRBV28
j_call: TRBJ1-2

cdr3_aa: CASSIVEGHRYTF
cdr3_nt: TGTGCCAGTAGTATAGTTGAGGGTCACCGCTACACCTTC
d_call: .
clone_size: .
v_call: TRBV19
j_call: TRBJ1-2

cdr3_aa: CASSSPTTGLAGSAYEQYF
cdr3_nt: TGTGCCAGCAGCTCTCCCACCACAGGACTAGCGGGTTCCGCCTACGAGCAGTACTTC
d_call: TRBD2
clone_size: .
v_call: TRBV7-2
j_call: TRBJ2-7

cdr3_aa: CSVRGGSSYNEQFF
cdr3_nt: TGCAGCGTTCGCGGGGGGAGCTCCTACAATGAGCAGTTCTTC
d_call: TRBD2
clone_size: .
v_call: TRBV29-1
j_call: TRBJ2-1

cdr3_aa: CASSPGRRGSYNEQFF
cdr3_nt: TGTGCCAGCAGTCCGGGCCGGAGAGGGTCCTACAATGAGCAGTTCTTC
d_call: .
clone_size: .
v_call: TRBV11-1
j_call: TRBJ2-1

cdr3_aa: CAEGSTGGDYGYTF
cdr3_nt: TGTGCAGAAGGTTCGACAGGGGGCGACTATGGCTACACCTTC
d_call: TRBD1
clone_size: .
v_call: TRBV28
j_call: TRBJ1-2

cdr3_aa: CAKRSNTGELFF
cdr3_nt: TGTGCCAAGCGGTCGAACACCGGGGAGCTGTTTTTT
d_call: .
clone_size: .
v_call: TRBV30
j_call: TRBJ2-2

cdr3_aa: CASSVSGYEQFF
cdr3_nt: TGTGCCAGCAGCGTGTCAGGATACGAGCAGTTCTTC
d_call: .
clone_size: .
v_call: TRBV7-6
j_call: TRBJ2-1

cdr3_aa: CASSPGQGNQPQHF
cdr3_nt: TGCGCCAGTAGTCCGGGACAGGGCAATCAGCCCCAGCATTTT
d_call: TRBD1
clone_size: few
v_call: TRBV10-2
j_call: TRBJ1-5

cdr3_aa: CASSFTGIATNEKLFF
cdr3_nt: TGTGCCAGCAGTTTCACAGGGATTGCAACTAATGAAAAACTGTTTTTT
d_call: .
clone_size: once
v_call: TRBV6-5
j_call: TRBJ1-4

cdr3_aa: CASSSTGRPNYGYTF
cdr3_nt: TGCGCCAGCAGCTCAACCGGGCGACCTAACTATGGCTACACCTTC
d_call: .
clone_size: .
v_call: TRBV5-1
j_call: TRBJ1-2

cdr3_aa: CASSVTATNTEAFF
cdr3_nt: TGTGCCAGTAGTGTGACGGCCACCAACACTGAAGCTTTCTTT
d_call: .
clone_size: .
v_call: TRBV19
j_call: TRBJ1-1

cdr3_aa: CATVKTDHYGYTF
cdr3_nt: TGTGCCACCGTTAAGACAGACCACTATGGCTACACCTTC
d_call: .
clone_size: .
v_call: TRBV19
j_call: TRBJ1-2

cdr3_aa: CASSQDRASFNEQFF
cdr3_nt: TGTGCCAGCAGCCAAGATCGGGCTAGTTTTAATGAGCAGTTCTTC
d_call: .
clone_size: .
v_call: TRBV3-1/TRBV3-2
j_call: TRBJ2-1

cdr3_aa: CASSSWGNEKLFF
cdr3_nt: TGTGCCAGCAGCTCTTGGGGTAATGAAAAACTGTTTTTT
d_call: .
clone_size: .
v_call: TRBV7-9
j_call: TRBJ1-4

cdr3_aa: CASSYPGTGYYEQYF
cdr3_nt: TGTGCCAGCAGTTACCCTGGGACAGGGTACTACGAGCAGTACTTC
d_call: TRBD1
clone_size: .
v_call: TRBV6-2/TRBV6-3
j_call: TRBJ2-7

cdr3_aa: CASSQSRDGQETQYF
cdr3_nt: TGCGCCAGCAGTCAAAGCCGGGACGGACAAGAGACCCAGTACTTC
d_call: .
clone_size: .
v_call: TRBV23-1
j_call: TRBJ2-5

cdr3_aa: CATEQADVNQPQHF
cdr3_nt: TGTGCCACCGAACAGGCAGATGTCAATCAGCCCCAGCATTTT
d_call: .
clone_size: .
v_call: TRBV6-5
j_call: TRBJ1-5

cdr3_aa: CASSGEGMGAFF
cdr3_nt: TGTGCCAGCAGTGGGGAAGGGATGGGCGCTTTCTTT
d_call: .
clone_size: .
v_call: TRBV2
j_call: TRBJ1-1

cdr3_aa: CVTTKGLAENNEQFF
cdr3_nt: TGTGTTACAACCAAGGGGCTAGCGGAAAACAATGAGCAGTTCTTC
d_call: TRBD2
clone_size: .
v_call: TRBV10-3
j_call: TRBJ2-1

cdr3_aa: CASSQGSTGPYEQYF
cdr3_nt: TGTGCCAGCAGCCAAGGTTCAACAGGTCCCTACGAGCAGTACTTC
d_call: .
clone_size: many
v_call: TRBV4-2
j_call: TRBJ2-7

cdr3_aa: CASSTSTGLGNYEQYF
cdr3_nt: TGTGCCAGTAGTACCAGTACAGGGTTGGGGAACTACGAGCAGTACTTC
d_call: .
clone_size: .
v_call: TRBV19
j_call: TRBJ2-7

cdr3_aa: CASSSGGVAGVTDTQYF
cdr3_nt: TGTGCCAGCAGCTCTGGGGGAGTAGCGGGAGTGACAGATACGCAGTATTTT
d_call: TRBD2
clone_size: .
v_call: TRBV7-9
j_call: TRBJ2-3

cdr3_aa: CASSYHRTGQTYEQYF
cdr3_nt: TGTGCCAGCAGTTACCACCGGACAGGGCAAACCTACGAGCAGTACTTC
d_call: TRBD1
clone_size: .
v_call: TRBV6-6
j_call: TRBJ2-7

cdr3_aa: CASSHWVDEKLFF
cdr3_nt: TGTGCCAGCAGCCACTGGGTGGATGAAAAACTGTTTTTT
d_call: .
clone_size: .
v_call: TRBV14
j_call: TRBJ1-4

cdr3_aa: CASSSHIVGLPYEQYF
cdr3_nt: TGTGCCAGCAGCTCCCATATTGTGGGGTTACCCTACGAGCAGTACTTC
d_call: .
clone_size: .
v_call: TRBV7-9
j_call: TRBJ2-7

cdr3_aa: CASRETSAGDTQYF
cdr3_nt: TGCGCCAGCAGAGAGACGTCCGCCGGAGATACGCAGTATTTT
d_call: .
clone_size: .
v_call: TRBV5-1
j_call: TRBJ2-3

cdr3_aa: CASSLSGRIGETQYF
cdr3_nt: TGCGCCAGCAGCCTTAGCGGGAGGATTGGAGAGACCCAGTACTTC
d_call: TRBD2
clone_size: once
v_call: TRBV5-1
j_call: TRBJ2-5